The TCR beta chain under discussion was sequenced for a study of shared clonotypes between healthy human individuals. TCRdb's table, derived via immunoSEQ multiplex PCR, lists solely in-frame clones and lacks some. The sample has around 2,000,000 clones, about 95% seen once. The naive CD8 fraction comprised CD45RO-negative cells positively selected for CCR7 and excluded terminally differentiated effector memory CD45RA+ cells. The germline CDR1 and CDR2 sequences are SGHRS and YFSETQ. The CDR3 has 12 amino acids. V gave up 3 bases and J gave up 8 bases, with 9 bases separating them. The clonotype originates from a young man in good health. Sequencing used naive CD8+ T cells sorted from blood. The chain uses TRBV5-1 and TRBJ2-1, with D hard to call. CDR3 nucleotide sequence: TGCGCCAGCAGCTACCTTGGGGATGAGCAGTTCTTC. It translates to CASSYLGDEQFF.